This TCR beta chain is from a study of blood T cell repertoires in COVID-19. Per the germline V gene, CDR1 is MNHEY and CDR2 is SVGAGI. The CDR3 covers 13 residues. V dropped 5 bases and J dropped 8; count of bases not matched to a gene: 8. The protocol was immunoSEQ multiplex PCR, while the TCRdb copy is restricted to in-frame clones and leaves out a portion. Of 31,000 or so clones in the sample, nearly 90% are singletons; the top ten hold roughly 1.5%. This receptor was identified in a man between 60 and 75 years old with active COVID-19. The chain employs TRBV6-5 and TRBJ1-2; the match to TRBD1 covers 7 bases. The sequencing sample was made of peripheral blood. The CDR3 protein is CASSLTGEIGYTF. CDR3 sequence (DNA): TGTGCCAGCAGTCTCACAGGGGAAATCGGCTACACCTTC.